The 10 T cell receptor beta chains reported below all come from one sample, sequenced in a study of cytomegalovirus exposure and HLA in healthy donors. The study ran its PCR with 60 Vbeta and 13 Jbeta primers. TCRdb's copy holds only in-frame clones and misses some; the assay was immunoSEQ multiplex PCR. The sample yields 130,000 or so clones, 70% to 85% seen once. Sequenced sample: PBMCs. The source is a woman aged 18-35 years in good health and CMV-seropositive.

This clone is a singleton in its sample. V gene TRBV7-8 combines with J gene TRBJ1-6, with D maybe TRBD1 (5 bases). The V gene lost 2 bases and the J gene lost 7 bases, with 12 bases spanning the gap. Germline-derived CDR1 and CDR2 are SGHVS and FQNEAQ. This CDR3 comprises 15 residues. The CDR3 reads CASSLQQAMNSPLHF. The CDR3 DNA reads TGTGCCAGCAGCTTACAACAGGCCATGAATTCACCCCTCCACTTT.

V gene TRBV6-5 combines with J gene TRBJ2-7; a possible D gene is TRBD1 (5 bases). The V end was cut by 0 bases, the J end by 5 bases, with 11 bases between. This CDR3 has 14 amino acids. Looked up from germline, CDR1 is MNHEY and CDR2 is SVGAGI. CDR3 loop: CASSYSRREHEQYF. CDR3 in DNA: TGTGCCAGCAGTTACTCCCGCAGGGAACACGAGCAGTACTTC.

The chain carries TRBV7-3 and TRBJ2-3, with 7 positions matching TRBD2. The CDR3 extends over 15 amino acids. The V gene end was trimmed by 4 bases and the J gene end by 6 bases; junction bases not matched to a gene: 10. CDR1 SGHTA and CDR2 FQGTGA come from the germline V gene. Here the CDR3 reads CASSSPQRGKDTQYF. CDR3 coding DNA: TGTGCCAGCAGCTCCCCCCAGCGGGGCAAGGATACGCAGTATTTT.

This clone was seen a single time. The chain combines TRBV5-1 with TRBJ1-1; maybe TRBD1 (6 bases). Trimming removed 4 bases from V and 1 base from J, with 8 bases in between. From germline, CDR1 is SGHRS and CDR2 YFSETQ. This CDR3 has 13 residues. The CDR3: CASSRDTNTEAFF. The DNA of the CDR3 is TGCGCCAGCAGCCGGGACACGAACACTGAAGCTTTCTTT.

This clone was seen more than once but under ten times. The genes are TRBV4-1 and TRBJ2-5, with D maybe TRBD1 (6 bases). V lost 0 bases, J lost 3 bases, and 11 bases lay in between. The CDR3 loop spans 15 amino acids. The germline gives CDR1 MGHRA, CDR2 YSYEKL. This CDR3 is CASSQDGAGEETQYF. In DNA, the CDR3 is TGCGCCAGCAGCCAAGATGGGGCAGGGGAAGAGACCCAGTACTTC.

This chain connects TRBV5-1 to TRBJ1-4; TRBD1 might be the D (5 bases). This CDR3 is built from 14 residues. V lost 0 bases to trimming and J lost 6 bases, with 9 bases between them. Looked up from germline, CDR1 is SGHRS and CDR2 is YFSETQ. The chain's CDR3 is CASSLDRRDEKLFF. CDR3 sequence (DNA): TGCGCCAGCAGCTTGGATCGCAGGGATGAAAAACTGTTTTTT.

Only a few counts were recorded for this clone. The chain links TRBV6-6 to TRBJ2-7; D is undetermined. In germline, CDR1 is MNHNY, CDR2 SVGAGI (reference sequence). Deletions cut 7 bases from V and 5 bases from J, with 15 bases between. The CDR3 has 13 residues. This chain's CDR3 is CASIPDSFDEQYF. In nucleotides, the CDR3 is TGTGCCAGCATCCCCGACTCCTTCGACGAGCAGTACTTC.

This chain connects TRBV5-4 to TRBJ2-5; 12 bases map to TRBD2. The CDR3 totals 17 residues. Germline loops: CDR1 SGHNT, CDR2 YYREEE (reference sequence). V shed 0 bases, J shed 5 bases, and the junction held 8 bases outside the gene matches. For the CDR3, the DNA is TGTGCCAGCAGCTTGGCGCCTAGCGGGGGGGCCCACGAGACCCAGTACTTC. As protein: CASSLAPSGGAHETQYF.

The rearrangement links TRBV6-5 to TRBJ1-5, with D hard to call. The CDR3 is 13 amino acids. Trimming removed 10 bases from V and 0 bases from J, with 10 bases in between. Germline V gene sequence: CDR1 MNHEY, CDR2 SVGAGI. CDR3 coding DNA: TGTGCCACCAGACGGTATAGCAATCAGCCCCAGCATTTT. It translates to CATRRYSNQPQHF.

This sequence joins TRBV11-3 and TRBJ2-2; TRBD2 matches 7 bases. The V and J ends lost 6 bases and 6 bases, in that order; junction bases with no gene match: 4. Germline CDR1 reads SGHNT; CDR2 reads YENEEA. The CDR3 runs to 13 residues. Written as DNA, the CDR3 is TGTGCCAGCAGGAGGGGAGGGGCCGGGGAGCTGTTTTTT. Translation: CASRRGGAGELFF.